This TCR beta chain came from a study of T cell responses to AZD1222 COVID-19 vaccine. The V end lost 3 bases, the J end lost 4 bases, and 9 bases lay between the germline ends. The CDR3 is 13 amino acids. Assay: immunoSEQ multiplex PCR; the TCRdb copy retains only in-frame clones and omits some. Here the sample spans fewer than 35,000 clones, approximately 93% being singletons. Material: peripheral blood, obtained on day 0 of AZD1222 vaccination. J is TRBJ1-1 and V is TRBV12-3 or TRBV12-4; D unclear. The receptor was isolated from an adult in good health. CDR3 DNA: TGTGCCAGCAGTTTGGCCAGCGGCACTGAAGCTTTCTTT. Its protein product is CASSLASGTEAFF.